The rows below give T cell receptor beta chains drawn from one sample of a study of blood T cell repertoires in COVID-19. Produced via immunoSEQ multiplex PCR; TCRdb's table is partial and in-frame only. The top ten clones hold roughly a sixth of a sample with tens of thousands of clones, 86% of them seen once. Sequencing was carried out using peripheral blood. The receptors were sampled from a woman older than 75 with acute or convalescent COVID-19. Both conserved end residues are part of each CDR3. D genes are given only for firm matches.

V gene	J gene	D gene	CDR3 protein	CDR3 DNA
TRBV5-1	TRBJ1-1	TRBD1	CASSRTGEGAEAFF	TGCGCCAGCAGCCGGACAGGGGAGGGGGCTGAAGCTTTCTTT
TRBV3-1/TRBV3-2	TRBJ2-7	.	CASSQGSLYEQYF	TGTGCCAGCAGCCAAGGAAGCCTTTACGAGCAGTACTTC
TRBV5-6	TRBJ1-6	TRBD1	CASSLGQGGSPLHF	TGTGCCAGCAGCCTAGGACAGGGAGGTTCACCCCTCCACTTT
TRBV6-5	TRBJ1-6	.	CASSKQNTYNSPLHF	TGTGCCAGCAGCAAACAAAACACCTATAATTCACCCCTCCACTTT
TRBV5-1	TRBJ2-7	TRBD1	CASSFETGTGADEQYF	TGCGCCAGCAGCTTCGAGACCGGGACAGGGGCCGACGAGCAGTACTTC
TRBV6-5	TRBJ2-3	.	CASRVQGTDTQYF	TGTGCCAGCAGGGTACAGGGCACAGATACGCAGTATTTT
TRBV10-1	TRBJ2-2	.	CASSDRAWGRTGELFF	TGCGCCAGCAGTGACAGAGCCTGGGGGCGCACCGGGGAGCTGTTTTTT
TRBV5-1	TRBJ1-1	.	CASSYREGNTEAFF	TGCGCCAGCAGCTACCGCGAGGGGAACACTGAAGCTTTCTTT
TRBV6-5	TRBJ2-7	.	CASRTSGGSYEQYF	TGTGCCAGCAGAACATCCGGGGGCTCCTACGAGCAGTACTTC
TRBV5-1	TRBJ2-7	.	CASSLMSGASEQYF	TGCGCCAGCAGCTTGATGAGCGGCGCCTCGGAGCAGTACTTC